The rows below give T cell receptor beta chains drawn from one sample of a study of OX40 agonist ivuxolimab in advanced cancers. Sequenced by immunoSEQ multiplex PCR; TCRdb stores in-frame clones only, minus some. Altogether more than 55,000 clones are present, roughly 88% being singletons, with the ten largest covering 11%. The input for sequencing was CD4+ or CD8+ T cells sorted from blood, taken in a trial of the OX40 agonist ivuxolimab. Receptors were obtained from an adult with an advanced solid tumor such as melanoma, head and neck, liver or kidney cancer. Each CDR3 is given with its conserved first and last residue. The D gene is left open where the match is weak. The listing skips clone size in some rows; elsewhere it reads once, few, many or a size class.

size: .; V: TRBV11-1; J: TRBJ1-1; D: .; CDR3: CASSLRGMNTEAFF; DNA: TGTGCCAGCAGCTTGCGGGGGATGAACACTGAAGCTTTCTTT
size: .; V: TRBV5-5; J: TRBJ2-5; D: .; CDR3: CASSLSTGPETQYF; DNA: TGTGCCAGCAGCTTATCGACAGGCCCGGAGACCCAGTACTTC
size: .; V: TRBV28; J: TRBJ2-2; D: TRBD2; CDR3: CASSLTGGILGADTGELFF; DNA: TGTGCCAGCAGCCTAACGGGAGGGATATTAGGAGCGGACACCGGGGAGCTGTTTTTT
size: .; V: TRBV7-2; J: TRBJ2-1; D: TRBD2; CDR3: CASSLGTSGYNEQFF; DNA: TGTGCCAGCAGCTTAGGGACTAGCGGTTACAATGAGCAGTTCTTC
size: .; V: TRBV9; J: TRBJ2-2; D: TRBD2; CDR3: CASNPAGVGTGELFF; DNA: TGTGCCAGCAATCCCGCGGGAGTGGGAACCGGGGAGCTGTTTTTT
size: .; V: TRBV11-2; J: TRBJ1-4; D: .; CDR3: CASSLRATNEKLFF; DNA: TGTGCCAGCAGCTTAAGGGCAACTAATGAAAAACTGTTTTTT
size: .; V: TRBV15; J: TRBJ2-1; D: TRBD2; CDR3: CATSKEVVSGDHNEQFF; DNA: TGTGCCACCAGCAAGGAGGTAGTCAGCGGGGACCACAATGAGCAGTTCTTC
size: .; V: TRBV27; J: TRBJ2-2; D: .; CDR3: CASSLFGTSGELFF; DNA: TGTGCCAGCAGTTTATTTGGGACAAGCGGGGAGCTGTTTTTT
size: .; V: TRBV6-5; J: TRBJ2-5; D: .; CDR3: CASGRGGGETQYF; DNA: TGTGCCAGCGGGAGAGGGGGTGGAGAGACCCAGTACTTC
size: once; V: TRBV7-9; J: TRBJ2-7; D: .; CDR3: CASSQGFSYEQYF; DNA: TGTGCCAGCAGCCAGGGGTTCAGCTACGAGCAGTACTTC
size: .; V: TRBV25-1; J: TRBJ2-3; D: .; CDR3: CASSVAASTLQYF; DNA: TGTGCCAGCAGTGTAGCGGCTTCAACACTGCAGTATTTT
size: .; V: TRBV6-5; J: TRBJ1-1; D: TRBD1; CDR3: CATGAGGFGPEAFF; DNA: TGTGCCACCGGTGCAGGGGGGTTTGGCCCTGAAGCTTTCTTT
size: .; V: TRBV7-3; J: TRBJ2-1; D: .; CDR3: CASSALAGPYNEQFF; DNA: TGTGCCAGCAGCGCCCTTGCAGGGCCGTACAATGAGCAGTTCTTC
size: .; V: TRBV10-2; J: TRBJ2-1; D: .; CDR3: CASRSDSSNEQFF; DNA: TGCGCCAGCAGATCGGATTCCAGCAATGAGCAGTTCTTC
size: once; V: TRBV19; J: TRBJ1-2; D: .; CDR3: CASSIEDANYGYTF; DNA: TGTGCCAGTAGTATAGAAGATGCTAACTATGGCTACACCTTC
size: .; V: TRBV19; J: TRBJ2-1; D: .; CDR3: CASTKYNEQFF; DNA: TGTGCCAGTACCAAATACAATGAGCAGTTCTTC
size: .; V: TRBV15; J: TRBJ1-2; D: .; CDR3: CATSRMEGRHYGYTF; DNA: TGTGCCACCAGCAGAATGGAGGGAAGGCACTATGGCTACACCTTC
size: .; V: TRBV7-9; J: TRBJ1-5; D: .; CDR3: CASSPIETGSGPQHF; DNA: TGTGCCAGCAGCCCCATTGAGACGGGGAGTGGGCCCCAGCATTTT
size: .; V: TRBV29-1; J: TRBJ1-1; D: .; CDR3: CSFHADQTFF; DNA: TGCAGCTTCCACGCGGACCAAACTTTCTTT
size: .; V: TRBV29-1; J: TRBJ2-7; D: TRBD2; CDR3: CSVEDRSGTSVPYEQYF; DNA: TGCAGCGTTGAAGACAGGAGCGGGACTAGCGTTCCCTACGAGCAGTACTTC
size: .; V: TRBV6-1; J: TRBJ2-7; D: .; CDR3: CASLGSPPEQYF; DNA: TGTGCCAGCCTCGGGAGTCCCCCCGAGCAGTACTTC
size: few; V: TRBV5-5; J: TRBJ2-1; D: .; CDR3: CASSWQGVKQFF; DNA: TGTGCCAGCAGCTGGCAGGGAGTAAAGCAGTTCTTC
size: once; V: TRBV5-1; J: TRBJ1-1; D: TRBD1; CDR3: CASSSRTGGNTEAFF; DNA: TGCGCCAGCAGCTCGCGGACAGGGGGAAACACTGAAGCTTTCTTT
size: .; V: TRBV19; J: TRBJ2-7; D: TRBD2; CDR3: CASSIISGRQYEQYF; DNA: TGTGCCAGTAGTATCATAAGCGGGAGGCAGTACGAGCAGTACTTC
size: medium-sized; V: TRBV10-2; J: TRBJ1-1; D: .; CDR3: CASSAVNTEAFF; DNA: TGCGCCAGCAGTGCGGTGAACACTGAAGCTTTCTTT
size: .; V: TRBV4-1; J: TRBJ2-7; D: .; CDR3: CASSQGAYEQYF; DNA: TGCGCCAGCAGCCAAGGGGCCTACGAGCAGTACTTC
size: .; V: TRBV10-1; J: TRBJ2-2; D: .; CDR3: CASSEFRGGELFF; DNA: TGCGCCAGCAGTGAGTTCAGGGGCGGGGAGCTGTTTTTT
size: .; V: TRBV5-1; J: TRBJ2-7; D: .; CDR3: CASSFGLHYEQYF; DNA: TGCGCCAGCAGCTTCGGCCTCCACTACGAGCAGTACTTC
size: .; V: TRBV11-2; J: TRBJ1-1; D: TRBD1; CDR3: CASSSWTGRRNTEAFF; DNA: TGTGCCAGCAGCTCTTGGACAGGGCGGAGGAACACTGAAGCTTTCTTT
size: .; V: TRBV7-8; J: TRBJ2-5; D: TRBD2; CDR3: CASRGGIETQYF; DNA: TGTGCCTCCCGGGGGGGGATAGAGACCCAGTACTTC
size: once; V: TRBV5-1; J: TRBJ2-5; D: .; CDR3: CASSFYKAELKTQYF; DNA: TGCGCCAGCAGCTTTTACAAGGCTGAGTTAAAGACCCAGTACTTC
size: .; V: TRBV14; J: TRBJ2-2; D: .; CDR3: CASSPHAGAITGELFF; DNA: TGTGCCAGCAGCCCCCACGCGGGGGCAATCACCGGGGAGCTGTTTTTT
size: .; V: TRBV27; J: TRBJ1-5; D: .; CDR3: CASSLLGRDQPQHF; DNA: TGTGCCAGCAGTTTATTGGGTAGAGATCAGCCCCAGCATTTT
size: .; V: TRBV27; J: TRBJ2-1; D: TRBD2; CDR3: CASRREHNEQFF; DNA: TGTGCCAGCAGGCGGGAGCATAATGAGCAGTTCTTC
size: few; V: TRBV5-6; J: TRBJ1-3; D: .; CDR3: CASSPGPNSGNTIYF; DNA: TGTGCCAGCAGCCCGGGACCGAACTCTGGAAACACCATATATTTT
size: .; V: TRBV28; J: TRBJ2-7; D: .; CDR3: CASSPVVGYYEQYF; DNA: TGTGCCAGCAGTCCCGTCGTAGGATACTACGAGCAGTACTTC
size: few; V: TRBV13; J: TRBJ2-7; D: TRBD1; CDR3: CASSLAGDRKASYEQYF; DNA: TGTGCCAGCAGCTTAGCTGGGGACAGAAAGGCTTCCTACGAGCAGTACTTC
size: .; V: TRBV14; J: TRBJ2-4; D: .; CDR3: CASSQGGSWDQYF; DNA: TGTGCCAGCAGCCAAGGGGGTTCGTGGGATCAGTACTTC
size: .; V: TRBV7-2; J: TRBJ1-6; D: .; CDR3: CASSFTGSYSPLHF; DNA: TGTGCCAGCAGCTTTACTGGCTCTTATTCACCCCTCCACTTT
size: .; V: TRBV6-1; J: TRBJ1-3; D: .; CDR3: CASSEDDGSGNTIYF; DNA: TGTGCCAGCAGTGAGGATGATGGCTCTGGAAACACCATATATTTT
size: .; V: TRBV30; J: TRBJ2-7; D: .; CDR3: CAWWTGYEQYF; DNA: TGTGCCTGGTGGACTGGCTACGAGCAGTACTTC
size: .; V: TRBV5-6; J: TRBJ1-1; D: .; CDR3: CASSSLGADTEAFF; DNA: TGTGCCAGCAGCAGCCTAGGGGCTGACACTGAAGCTTTCTTT
size: .; V: TRBV18; J: TRBJ1-1; D: TRBD1; CDR3: CASTYSGQEAFF; DNA: TGTGCCAGCACCTATTCGGGACAGGAAGCTTTCTTT
size: .; V: TRBV30; J: TRBJ1-1; D: .; CDR3: CAWSVELNTEAFF; DNA: TGTGCCTGGAGTGTTGAATTGAACACTGAAGCTTTCTTT
size: .; V: TRBV19; J: TRBJ1-1; D: .; CDR3: CASSTPRDTPEAFF; DNA: TGTGCCAGTAGTACACCTCGGGACACCCCTGAAGCTTTCTTT